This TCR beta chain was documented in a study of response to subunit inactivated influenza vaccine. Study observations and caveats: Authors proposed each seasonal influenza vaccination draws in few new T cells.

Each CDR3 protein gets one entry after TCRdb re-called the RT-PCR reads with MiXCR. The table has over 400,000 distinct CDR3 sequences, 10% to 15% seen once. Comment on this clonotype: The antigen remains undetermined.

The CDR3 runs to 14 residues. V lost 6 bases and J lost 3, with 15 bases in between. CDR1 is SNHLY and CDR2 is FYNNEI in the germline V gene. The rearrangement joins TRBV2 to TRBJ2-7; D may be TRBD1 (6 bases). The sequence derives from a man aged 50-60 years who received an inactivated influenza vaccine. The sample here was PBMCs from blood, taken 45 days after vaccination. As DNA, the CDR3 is TGTGCCAGCAGGGGGGCCCTTCTCCACTACGAGCAGTACTTC. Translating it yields CASRGALLHYEQYF.